This T cell receptor (beta chain) was captured by sequencing in a study of blood T cell repertoires in COVID-19. There are 15 residues in the CDR3. The ends lost 4 bases at V and 0 bases at J; junction bases unmatched: 5. Germline assignment: CDR1 MNHEY and CDR2 SMNVEV (reference sequence). Participants, about 18 to 89 years old, spanned under 30 US areas. Method: immunoSEQ multiplex PCR; TCRdb's copy keeps in-frame clones and lacks some. This table holds 350,000 to 550,000 clones, 70% to 90% found once. Sequencing input: PBMCs or T cells enriched from blood (not recorded which). This chain joins TRBV27 and TRBJ2-7, with TRBD1 identical over 8 bases. This sequence originates from a woman between 18 and 30 years old with acute COVID-19. The CDR3 sequence is CASSSRQGPSYEQYF. The CDR3 bases are TGTGCCAGCAGTTCTAGACAGGGGCCCTCCTACGAGCAGTACTTC.